One sample yielded the 24 T cell receptor beta chains listed below, sequenced in a study of blood T cells in healthy people across ages (dated by TCRdb to the mid-2010s). Preparation of the library involved 5' RACE. Instrument used: Illumina HiSeq 2500. The second PCR ran for roughly 7 to 12 cycles and used a J-beta primer mix along with a sample-barcoded 5' primer. In-frame beta chains were kept once TCRdb had trimmed the public reads at Q25 with fastp and called clones with MiXCR. For every CDR3 protein sequence, its rows merge into one entry that carries the most common genes and DNA. This sample holds about 970,000 distinct CDR3 sequences; about 53% were observed only once. The ten largest clones take up about 21% of the sample. What was sequenced was blood. The receptor set was obtained from a woman in her fifties or sixties in good health.

V is TRBV4-3 and J is TRBJ2-2, with D uncertain. Trimming removed 3 bases at V and 2 bases at J, with 10 bases between. CDR1 LGHNA and CDR2 YSLEER come from the germline V gene. The CDR3 sequence is 15 residues long. This CDR3 is CASSQDPRNTGELFF. The CDR3 DNA sequence: TGCGCCAGCAGCCAGGACCCGCGAAACACCGGGGAGCTGTTTTTT.

The chain is built from TRBV6-2 or TRBV6-3 and TRBJ2-1; D gene uncertain. CDR3 length: 17 residues. V lost 2 bases and J 4 bases, leaving 18 bases between the germline ends. Per germline, CDR1 MNHEY and CDR2 SVGEGT. The CDR3, as DNA: TGTGCCAGCAGTTACCCACACGAGCCCCGTTTGTACAATGAGCAGTTCTTC. Residues: CASSYPHEPRLYNEQFF.

The V gene is TRBV25-1, the J gene TRBJ2-1, with 9 bases lining up with TRBD1. Germline CDR1 MGHDK, CDR2 SYGVNS. The CDR3 is 14 residues long. Trimming at V came to 3 bases and at J to 8 bases, leaving 5 bases not matched to a gene. CDR3 sequence (DNA): TGTGCCAGCAGTGAGGGACAGGGTTTCCATGAGCAGTTCTTC. It is translated as CASSEGQGFHEQFF. Supplemented by reference TRBV25-1 and TRBJ2-1, the full variable domain reads EADIYQTPRYLVIGTGKKITLECSQTMGHDKMYWYQQDPGMELHLIHYSYGVNSTEKGDLSSESTVSRIRTEHFPLTLESARPSHTSQYLCASSEGQGFHEQFFGPGTRLTVL.

The chain is built from TRBV3-1 and TRBJ1-5; D gene unclear. This CDR3 comprises 13 residues. In germline, CDR1 is LGHDT, CDR2 YNNKEL (reference sequence). The germline V and J ends were trimmed by 1 base and 7 bases, with 8 bases remaining between them. The CDR3 nucleotides are TGTGCCAGCAGCCAAGGGGGTTACCAGCCCCAGCATTTT. Its protein product is CASSQGGYQPQHF. The variable domain in full, completed from reference TRBV3-1 and TRBJ1-5, reads DTAVSQTPKYLVTQMGNDKSIKCEQNLGHDTMYWYKQDSKKFLKIMFSYNNKELIINETVPNRFSPKSPDKAHLNLHINSLELGDSAVYFCASSQGGYQPQHFGDGTRLSIL.

The genes are TRBV4-3 and TRBJ1-1; D is unclear. This CDR3 contains 14 residues. V was shortened by 5 bases and J by 0 bases, with 10 bases between the two germline ends. Germline V lookup: CDR1 LGHNA, CDR2 YSLEER. Here the CDR3 DNA reads TGCGCCAGCAGCTACGGGCCCGTGAACACTGAAGCTTTCTTT. Amino acids: CASSYGPVNTEAFF.

The gene calls are TRBV5-1 and TRBJ2-1; no reliable D call. Germline V gene lookup returns CDR1 SGHRS and CDR2 YFSETQ. Trimming cost V 4 bases and J 9 bases, with 8 bases left between them. The CDR3 sequence is 11 residues long. The CDR3 is CASSVNSEQFF. The DNA of the CDR3 is TGCGCCAGCAGCGTTAATTCTGAGCAGTTCTTC. The full variable domain, in which reference TRBV5-1 and TRBJ2-1 provide the parts outside the CDR3, is KAGVTQTPRYLIKTRGQQVTLSCSPISGHRSVSWYQQTPGQGLQFLFEYFSETQRNKGNFPGRFSGRQFSNSRSEMNVSTLELGDSALYLCASSVNSEQFFGPGTRLTVL.

For this clonotype: Compared with germline, one end of the junction differs, possibly owing to a read error. The V call is TRBV29-1, the J call TRBJ2-4, with D perhaps being TRBD1 or TRBD2 (5 bases each). The CDR3 is 12 residues long. CDR1 and CDR2 from the germline V gene are SQVTM and ANQGSEA. The CDR3: CSGWGLGNTQYF. Here the CDR3 DNA reads TGCAGCGGCTGGGGGTTGGGAAACACTCAGTACTTC.

This clonotype has just a few counts. This chain connects TRBV12-3 or TRBV12-4 to TRBJ1-2, with D hard to call. The CDR3 contains 14 residues. V shed 5 bases and J shed 2 bases, with 12 bases lying between them. The CDR3 sequence is CASSKQTLNYGYTF. The CDR3 nucleotides are TGTGCCAGCAGTAAGCAAACCTTAAACTATGGCTACACCTTC.

The chain combines TRBV20-1 with TRBJ2-7; D unresolved. Per germline, CDR1 DFQATT and CDR2 SNEGSKA (reference sequence). Trimming took 4 bases from V and 6 from J, leaving 10 bases between them. This CDR3 contains 11 residues. The CDR3 DNA sequence: TGCAGTGCTACTCTGGTCTCCGAGCAGTACTTC. Translation: CSATLVSEQYF.

This clonotype showed up just a few times. The chain is built from TRBV5-1 and TRBJ2-5; D possibly corresponds to TRBD1 (6 bases). The V gene's germline CDR1 is SGHRS and CDR2 YFSETQ. Trimming removed 4 bases at V and 3 bases at J, with 16 bases between. The CDR3 has 15 residues. As DNA, the CDR3 is TGCGCCAGCAGCAATTGGCAGGGGCTGAAAGAGACCCAGTACTTC. This sequence encodes CASSNWQGLKETQYF.

Comment on this clonotype: The junction shows a germline mismatch at one end, possibly a read error. The J gene is TRBJ2-5, the V gene TRBV28; no firm D call. The DNA end is more similar to TRBJ2-7, so the J call may be wrong. In germline, CDR1 is MDHEN, CDR2 SYDVKM. The CDR3 has 16 residues. The DNA of the CDR3 is TGTACCAGCAGTTTAAATAAAATTGGCTCCACGGGCGAGCAGTACTTC. The encoded protein is CTSSLNKIGSTGEQYF.

This chain connects TRBV5-1 to TRBJ2-1; TRBD2 matches 10 bases. Germline CDR1 SGHRS, CDR2 YFSETQ. The J segment lost 4 bases and the V segment lost 3 bases, leaving 13 bases of the junction unmatched. The CDR3 runs 18 residues. The CDR3 DNA reads TGCGCCAGCAGCTCCTCCCCGTTACTAGCGGGGCTGTACAATGAGCAGTTCTTC. It yields the protein CASSSSPLLAGLYNEQFF.

The chain joins TRBV20-1 to TRBJ2-5; 14 bases map to TRBD2. The J call may be in error: the DNA end matches TRBJ2-7 better. This CDR3 is built from 14 residues. Germline V gene lookup returns CDR1 DFQATT and CDR2 SNEGSKA (reference sequence). In DNA form, the CDR3 reads TGCAGTGCTAGTAGGGGGACTAGCGGGAGCGAGCAGTACTTC. Translation: CSASRGTSGSEQYF.

The chain is built from TRBV5-1 and TRBJ2-1; TRBD2 might be the D (6 bases). CDR3 size: 15 residues. Looked up from germline, CDR1 is SGHRS and CDR2 is YFSETQ. Trimming removed 0 bases at V and 7 bases at J, with 14 bases between. DNA for the CDR3: TGCGCCAGCAGCTTGGAAGGAGGGCCTGAGAATGAGCAGTTCTTC. The encoded protein is CASSLEGGPENEQFF.

The V and J genes are TRBV9 and TRBJ2-2; no firm D call. Trimming cost V 7 bases and J 1 base, with 8 bases left between them. From germline, CDR1 is SGDLS and CDR2 YYNGEE. The CDR3 loop spans 13 amino acids. CDR3 bases: TGTGCCAGCGTCTCAGGGAACACCGGGGAGCTGTTTTTT. It encodes CASVSGNTGELFF.

This clonotype has only one observation. This chain joins TRBV28 and TRBJ2-1, with D perhaps matching TRBD1 or TRBD2 (6 bases each). The CDR3 spans 14 residues. Trimming removed 3 bases at V and 9 bases at J, with 15 bases between. Germline V gives CDR1 MDHEN, CDR2 SYDVKM. The CDR3: CASSLSGEGVEQFF. The CDR3 region has the DNA TGTGCCAGCAGTTTGTCGGGAGAGGGGGTTGAGCAGTTCTTC.

This clonotype was picked up one time. The rearrangement links TRBV20-1 to TRBJ2-1; 7 bases fit TRBD2. Germline-derived CDR1 and CDR2 are DFQATT and SNEGSKA (reference sequence). This CDR3 is 14 amino acids long. With 0 bases clipped from V and 6 bases from J, the junction kept 5 bases outside the gene matches. CDR3 in DNA: TGCAGTGCTAGAGACGCGGGAGATATCAATGAGCAGTTCTTC. Protein sequence: CSARDAGDINEQFF.

This clonotype was detected a few times. The chain is built from TRBV7-2 and TRBJ2-7; no reliable D call. Germline V gene data show CDR1 as SGHTA and CDR2 as FQGNSA. Trimming stripped 4 bases from V and 2 bases from J, with 12 bases between. This CDR3 comprises 14 residues. CDR3 amino acids: CASSYSYSTYEQYF. The CDR3 DNA is TGTGCCAGCAGCTACTCCTATAGTACCTACGAGCAGTACTTC. Variable domain in full (rest from reference TRBV7-2 and TRBJ2-7): GAGVSQSPSNKVTEKGKDVELRCDPISGHTALYWYRQSLGQGLEFLIYFQGNSAPDKSGLPSDRFSAERTGGSVSTLTIQRTQQEDSAVYLCASSYSYSTYEQYFGPGTRLTVT.

The CDR3 loop reads CASSMHRVPYGYTF. Here the CDR3 DNA reads TGTGCCAGCAGCATGCACAGGGTCCCCTATGGCTACACCTTC. The rearrangement joins TRBV7-9 to TRBJ1-2; D is possibly TRBD1 (6 bases). V gave up 5 bases and J gave up 4 bases, with 14 bases separating them. CDR3 length equals 14 residues. Germline-derived CDR1 and CDR2 are SEHNR and FQNEAQ (reference sequence).

The chain is built from TRBV6-2 or TRBV6-3 and TRBJ2-7, with 9 bases fitting TRBD2. The CDR3 is 14 amino acids. Germline-derived CDR1 and CDR2 are MNHEY and SVGEGT. V was pared by 4 bases and J by 7 bases, with 8 bases of the junction left unmatched. This CDR3 is CASSSGTSTREQYF. CDR3 coding DNA: TGTGCCAGCAGTTCCGGGACTAGCACTCGGGAGCAGTACTTC.

This rearrangement joins TRBV20-1 to TRBJ2-3; 10 nucleotides match TRBD2. CDR1 and CDR2 from the germline V gene are DFQATT and SNEGSKA (reference sequence). The CDR3 has 18 residues. J was trimmed by 6 bases and V by 2 bases; bases with no gene match: 17. CDR3 in DNA: TGCAGTGCTAGACCCCTGCCCCGTACTAGCGGGACCGCCGATACGCAGTATTTT. Protein product: CSARPLPRTSGTADTQYF.

The rearrangement links TRBV3-1 to TRBJ2-3; 10 nucleotides line up with TRBD2. This CDR3 has 17 residues. J gave up 4 bases and V 4 bases, and 11 bases lay outside the gene matches. Germline CDR1 and CDR2: LGHDT and YNNKEL (reference sequence). CDR3: CASSPWTSGLGADTQYF. CDR3 bases: TGTGCCAGCAGCCCCTGGACTAGCGGTCTGGGGGCAGATACGCAGTATTTT.

J is TRBJ1-3 and V is TRBV25-1, with D possibly being TRBD1 (5 bases). Trimming cost V 0 bases and J 8 bases, with 11 bases left between them. CDR1 and CDR2 (germline): MGHDK, SYGVNS. CDR3 length: 14 residues. This CDR3 reads CASSEYKGQYTIYF. The CDR3 bases are TGTGCCAGCAGTGAATATAAGGGGCAGTACACCATATATTTT.

The rearrangement joins TRBV4-1 to TRBJ2-7; D possibly uses TRBD1 or TRBD2 (5 bases each). V was pared by 3 bases and J by 3 bases, with 18 bases between. CDR1 is MGHRA and CDR2 is YSYEKL in the germline V gene. The CDR3 extends over 16 amino acids. The CDR3 sequence is CASSQGPGRRHYEQYF. The CDR3 DNA sequence: TGCGCCAGCAGCCAGGGGCCAGGTAGGAGGCACTACGAGCAGTACTTC.